The clone carrying this T cell receptor (beta chain) came up many times. The antigen is undetermined. The CDR3 runs 15 residues. Between the trimmed V and J ends, which lost 1 base and 1 base, there was a span of 9 bases. The germline V gene encodes CDR1 SGHAT and CDR2 FQNNGV. This record comes from a study of T cells in Graves' hyperthyroidism and ophthalmopathy. Study-level points and caveats: Stable hyperthyroidism and ophthalmopathy were separated using 13 V-J signatures. Blood held most thyroid clonotypes expanded above 0.001 frequency.

Stable disease denoted Graves' hyperthyroidism without ophthalmopathy progression within 18 months. Hyperthyroidism patients were newly diagnosed, had disease duration under 2 months, and were aged 18 to 65 years. The source material, RNA transcripts, was used to amplify TCR beta CDR3 regions. Using the HTBI primer set, a first-round RT-PCR was run on the TCR CDR3. A single record per CDR3 protein comes from TCRdb applying MiXCR to the multiplex PCR reads. The repertoire holds about 350,000 distinct CDR3 sequences, with approximately 15% as singletons. This TCR was sampled from a woman in her twenties or thirties with Graves' hyperthyroidism. The rearrangement joins TRBV11-2 to TRBJ2-3, with TRBD2 as a possible D gene (5 bases). Sample: blood. The DNA for the CDR3 is TGTGCCAGCAGCTTAGTGGGGAGACGCACAGATACGCAGTATTTT. Its translation: CASSLVGRRTDTQYF.